A single sample gave rise to the 32 T cell receptor beta chains below, sequenced in a study of beta chain features in type 1 diabetes. The isolated RNA, all of it, was reverse transcribed, so expressed TCRB transcripts were what got sequenced. Assay: immunoSEQ multiplex PCR; the TCRdb copy retains only in-frame clones and omits some. The table shows 250,000 to 350,000 clones, with around 10% occurring only once. Sequencing was done on a sample of naive CD4+ T cells from blood. The receptors were sampled from a young woman in good health.

The chain employs TRBV4-2 and TRBJ2-7; tentative D call: TRBD1 (5 bases). The V end was cut by 6 bases, the J end by 4 bases, with 10 bases between. The CDR3 is 12 residues long. In germline, CDR1 is LGHNA, CDR2 YNFKEQ. The DNA for the CDR3 is TGTGCCAGCAGTCTTAGGGGTTACGAGCAGTACTTC. Its translation: CASSLRGYEQYF.

The CDR3 DNA follows: TGTGCCAGCACCGACGACATAGGTCCCCAAGAGACCCAGTACTTC. Protein: CASTDDIGPQETQYF. This chain uses TRBV28 with TRBJ2-5; D not certain. The CDR3 runs 15 residues. CDR1 is MDHEN and CDR2 is SYDVKM in the germline V gene. Trimming removed 7 bases at V and 1 base at J, with 16 bases between.

The V call is TRBV28, the J call TRBJ2-5; D not certain. The CDR3 is made up of 14 amino acids. Trimming cost V 3 bases and J 2 bases, with 10 bases left between them. Germline lookup yields CDR1 MDHEN and CDR2 SYDVKM. DNA for the CDR3: TGTGCCAGCAGTTTCGAACCGCGTCAAGAGACCCAGTACTTC. Protein product: CASSFEPRQETQYF.

The chain links TRBV15 to TRBJ2-1; D is possibly TRBD2 (5 bases). This CDR3 comprises 18 residues. CDR1 and CDR2 (germline): LNHNV, YYDKDF (reference sequence). V lost 0 bases and J lost 6, with 21 bases in between. CDR3 coding DNA: TGTGCCACCAGCAGAGAGCATGGGAGAAGCCGACCGGGCAATGAGCAGTTCTTC. It codes for CATSREHGRSRPGNEQFF.

This chain joins TRBV7-9 and TRBJ2-1; 10 positions agree with TRBD2. There are 15 residues in the CDR3. The V and J ends lost 3 bases and 12 bases, in that order; junction bases with no gene match: 11. Per the germline V gene, CDR1 is SEHNR and CDR2 is FQNEAQ (reference sequence). The CDR3, as DNA: TGTGCCAGCAGCTTCGGGCTAGCGGGAGAAATTTGGCAGTTCTTC. Its protein product is CASSFGLAGEIWQFF.

This sequence joins TRBV28 and TRBJ2-7, with D hard to call. Looked up from germline, CDR1 is MDHEN and CDR2 is SYDVKM. Deletions cut 6 bases from V and 0 bases from J, with 15 bases between. The CDR3 has 15 residues. This chain's CDR3 is CASRPGARSSYEQYF. CDR3 DNA: TGTGCCAGCAGACCCGGAGCGAGAAGCTCCTACGAGCAGTACTTC.

The chain has TRBV29-1 and TRBJ2-2; TRBD2 might be the D (6 bases). The germline gives CDR1 SQVTM, CDR2 ANQGSEA. CDR3 length: 14 residues. The germline V and J ends were trimmed by 7 bases and 4 bases, with 16 bases remaining between them. CDR3 bases: TGCAGCGCCCCAGCGGGCCGAGGCACCGGGGAGCTGTTTTTT. Translated: CSAPAGRGTGELFF.

V is TRBV7-9 and J is TRBJ2-2; TRBD1 might be the D (5 bases). Germline V gene lookup returns CDR1 SEHNR and CDR2 FQNEAQ (reference sequence). This CDR3 is 15 amino acids long. The V gene lost 1 base and the J gene lost 0 bases, with 6 bases spanning the gap. The CDR3, as DNA: TGTGCCAGCAGCTTAGGGGGCGCGAACACCGGGGAGCTGTTTTTT. Amino acids: CASSLGGANTGELFF.

The chain joins TRBV19 to TRBJ2-1; 13 bases map to TRBD2. Germline assignment: CDR1 LNHDA and CDR2 SQIVND (reference sequence). V lost 4 bases to trimming and J lost 9 bases; unmatched junction nucleotides: 9. This CDR3 comprises 16 residues. The CDR3 nucleotides are TGTGCCAGTAGTAACGGACTAGCGGGAGTCTCGGCTGAGCAGTTCTTC. As protein: CASSNGLAGVSAEQFF.

The V and J genes are TRBV28 and TRBJ2-5; 8 bases are a match to TRBD2. The V and J ends lost 2 bases and 5 bases, in that order; junction bases with no gene match: 4. The CDR3 totals 14 residues. Germline V gives CDR1 MDHEN, CDR2 SYDVKM. CDR3 sequence: CASSLLPGGETQYF. DNA for the CDR3: TGTGCCAGCAGTTTACTTCCGGGAGGGGAGACCCAGTACTTC.

In this sample, this clone turned up a few times. CDR3 protein: CASSLAGRGETQYF. The CDR3 DNA is TGTGCCAGCAGTTTGGCAGGGAGGGGAGAGACCCAGTACTTC. The J gene is TRBJ2-5, the V gene TRBV28; 7 bases agree with TRBD2. CDR3 length equals 14 residues. From germline, CDR1 is MDHEN and CDR2 SYDVKM. Trimming took 3 bases from V and 4 from J; bases not matched to a gene: 5.

This clone was picked up a small number of times. The rearrangement joins TRBV4-2 to TRBJ2-1; tentative D call: TRBD1 (6 bases). The V and J ends lost 1 base and 5 bases respectively, with 9 bases between them. This CDR3 spans 14 amino acids. Germline loops: CDR1 LGHNA, CDR2 YNFKEQ. The CDR3: CASSQGGDNNEQFF. CDR3 nucleotide sequence: TGTGCCAGCAGCCAAGGAGGGGACAACAATGAGCAGTTCTTC.

This clone has more than one count but fewer than ten. The chain carries TRBV7-3 and TRBJ2-5; 7 bases line up with TRBD1. The ends lost 2 bases at V and 1 base at J; junction bases unmatched: 7. This CDR3 has 16 residues. CDR1 is SGHTA, CDR2 FQGTGA, per germline. In nucleotides, the CDR3 is TGTGCCAGCAGCTTACATGGGACAGAAACCCAAGAGACCCAGTACTTC. Translating gives CASSLHGTETQETQYF.

This clone was observed a few times. The chain is built from TRBV7-2 and TRBJ2-1, with D possibly matching TRBD1 (5 bases). This CDR3 contains 14 residues. V gave up 6 bases and J gave up 2 bases, with 11 bases separating them. CDR1 and CDR2 (germline): SGHTA, FQGNSA. CDR3 nucleotides: TGTGCCAGCAGATGGGGCTCGCCCTACAATGAGCAGTTCTTC. It translates to CASRWGSPYNEQFF.

The gene calls are TRBV4-2 and TRBJ2-1, with D tentatively TRBD2 (5 bases). The germline V gene has CDR1 LGHNA and CDR2 YNFKEQ. The CDR3 consists of 14 residues. V was clipped by 5 bases and J by 4 bases, with 12 bases between them. The CDR3 DNA reads TGTGCCAGCAGCTTGGTAGCGAATTACAATGAGCAGTTCTTC. This sequence encodes CASSLVANYNEQFF.

This clone was observed a few times. V usage is TRBV7-2 and J usage is TRBJ2-1; tentative D call: TRBD2 (5 bases). V lost 3 bases to trimming and J lost 6 bases, with 12 bases between them. Per germline, CDR1 SGHTA and CDR2 FQGNSA. The CDR3 has 14 amino acids. In DNA, the CDR3 is TGTGCCAGCAGCTTGAAACGGGATCCCAATGAGCAGTTCTTC. As protein: CASSLKRDPNEQFF.

The chain links TRBV5-6 to TRBJ2-2, with D unresolved. The CDR3 extends over 15 amino acids. Germline loops: CDR1 SGHDT, CDR2 YYEEEE. Trimming stripped 2 bases from V and 4 bases from J, with 12 bases between. The CDR3 reads CASSFRQPGTGELFF. The CDR3 region has the DNA TGTGCCAGCAGCTTTCGGCAGCCGGGCACCGGGGAGCTGTTTTTT.

The chain uses TRBV27 and TRBJ2-3; D possibly corresponds to TRBD2 (6 bases). Germline assignment: CDR1 MNHEY and CDR2 SMNVEV (reference sequence). V was clipped by 10 bases and J by 2 bases, with 19 bases between them. The CDR3 spans 15 residues. The chain's CDR3 is CANPDRDSDTDTQYF. The DNA for the CDR3 is TGTGCCAACCCGGACCGGGACTCTGACACAGATACGCAGTATTTT.

The V and J genes are TRBV29-1 and TRBJ2-7, with 12 bases identical to TRBD2. CDR1 is SQVTM and CDR2 is ANQGSEA in the germline V gene. The CDR3 loop spans 17 amino acids. The V and J ends lost 6 bases and 2 bases, in that order; junction bases with no gene match: 14. The CDR3 nucleotides are TGCAGCGTAGGCGATCTAGCGGGAGGGCCTTTGGCCTACGAGCAGTACTTC. As protein: CSVGDLAGGPLAYEQYF.

This clone occurred a few times. The genes are TRBV25-1 and TRBJ2-3; possible D gene TRBD2, 5 bases. V lost 7 bases and J lost 2, with 10 bases in between. CDR1 is MGHDK and CDR2 is SYGVNS in the germline V gene. The CDR3 is 13 amino acids. CDR3 loop: CASKSGSTDTQYF. The CDR3 nucleotides read TGTGCCAGCAAAAGCGGCTCCACAGATACGCAGTATTTT.

This rearrangement joins TRBV30 to TRBJ2-6; D possibly corresponds to TRBD2 (6 bases). This CDR3 spans 18 amino acids. CDR1 is GTSNPN and CDR2 is SVGIG in the germline V gene (reference sequence). Trimming removed 3 bases from V and 0 bases from J, with 18 bases in between. The chain's CDR3 is CAWSVRRGSYSGANVLTF. CDR3 nucleotide sequence: TGTGCCTGGAGCGTCCGTCGGGGGAGCTACTCTGGGGCCAACGTCCTGACTTTC.

This sequence joins TRBV30 and TRBJ1-5; TRBD1 matches at 7 bases. CDR3 length: 13 amino acids. The germline gives CDR1 GTSNPN, CDR2 SVGIG (reference sequence). Unmatched junction bases numbered 3, after V lost 5 bases and J lost 2 bases. Written as DNA, the CDR3 is TGTGCCTGGGAAACAGGGGGCAATCAGCCCCAGCATTTT. Encoded protein: CAWETGGNQPQHF.

This clone was seen more than once but under ten times. The CDR3 protein is CASSLLAGEYNEQFF. The CDR3 DNA reads TGCGCCAGCAGCCTACTAGCGGGGGAATACAATGAGCAGTTCTTC. This chain connects TRBV5-1 to TRBJ2-1; 11 bases are shared with TRBD2. Per germline, CDR1 SGHRS and CDR2 YFSETQ. The V and J ends lost 4 bases and 4 bases, in that order; junction bases with no gene match: 4. The CDR3 length is 15 residues.

This clone turned up a few times. The V gene is TRBV5-8, the J gene TRBJ1-5; 9 bases are a match to TRBD1. CDR1 is SGHTS, CDR2 YDEGEE, per germline. After removal of 0 bases from V and 4 bases from J, the junction contained 2 bases not matched to a gene. This CDR3 comprises 15 residues. The CDR3 region has the DNA TGTGCCAGCAGCTTGGCGGGGACAGGGAATCAGCCCCAGCATTTT. Protein product: CASSLAGTGNQPQHF.

The gene calls are TRBV30 and TRBJ2-7; maybe TRBD2 (6 bases). V was trimmed by 4 bases and J by 6 bases, leaving 13 bases between them. The CDR3 contains 12 residues. The germline V gene has CDR1 GTSNPN and CDR2 SVGIG (reference sequence). The CDR3 loop is CAWNGGGREQYF. CDR3 nucleotide sequence: TGTGCCTGGAACGGGGGAGGTCGCGAGCAGTACTTC.

This clone was counted between two and nine times. This rearrangement joins TRBV4-3 to TRBJ1-2; weak D call: TRBD1 (6 bases). The CDR3 runs 13 residues. In germline, CDR1 is LGHNA, CDR2 YSLEER. Trimming took 2 bases from V and 7 from J, leaving 11 bases between them. The CDR3 DNA is TGCGCCAGCAGCCAAACAGGGTCCGGTGGCTACACCTTC. Protein: CASSQTGSGGYTF.

V usage is TRBV14 and J usage is TRBJ2-7; the D is unclear. Germline V gives CDR1 SGHDN, CDR2 FVKESK. This CDR3 region has 13 residues. V gave up 3 bases and J gave up 0 bases, with 6 bases separating them. The CDR3 loop reads CASSHTNSYEQYF. The CDR3, as DNA: TGTGCCAGCAGCCACACTAACTCCTACGAGCAGTACTTC.

This clone was seen only a few times. The J gene is TRBJ2-7, the V gene TRBV27, with D unclear. V was trimmed by 3 bases and J by 0 bases, leaving 6 bases between them. Germline-derived CDR1 and CDR2 are MNHEY and SMNVEV (reference sequence). This CDR3 comprises 13 residues. The CDR3 spells CASSLKPSYEQYF. The CDR3 DNA follows: TGTGCCAGCAGTTTGAAGCCCTCCTACGAGCAGTACTTC.

The J gene is TRBJ2-6, the V gene TRBV7-9, with 7 bases lining up with TRBD1. From germline, CDR1 is SEHNR and CDR2 FQNEAQ (reference sequence). CDR3 length: 19 residues. V was pared by 0 bases and J by 0 bases, with 8 bases of the junction left unmatched. The CDR3 DNA is TGTGCCAGCAGCTTAGCCTGGGACAGAAAAACCTCTGGGGCCAACGTCCTGACTTTC. This sequence encodes CASSLAWDRKTSGANVLTF.

This clone has just a few counts. The chain couples TRBV7-2 to TRBJ1-2, with 8 bases identical to TRBD1. The CDR3 is 15 residues long. CDR1 and CDR2 from the germline V gene are SGHTA and FQGNSA. V lost 5 bases to trimming and J lost 4 bases; unmatched junction nucleotides: 9. CDR3 in amino acids: CASSPGDRRAYGYTF. The CDR3 bases are TGTGCCAGCAGCCCCGGGGACAGGCGGGCCTATGGCTACACCTTC.

A few counts support this clone. CDR3 bases: TGTGCCAGCAGCCAAGTGGGGCGGGGGGGCCTGGATGAAAAACTGTTTTTT. This translates into CASSQVGRGGLDEKLFF. The rearrangement links TRBV4-2 to TRBJ1-4; a weak D match, TRBD1 (6 bases). There are 17 residues in the CDR3. Trimming shortened V by 1 base and J by 6 bases, and 18 bases separated the two germline ends. CDR1 LGHNA and CDR2 YNFKEQ come from the germline V gene.

This clone was found a few times. The chain combines TRBV5-1 with TRBJ2-5; 13 bases map to TRBD2. Trimming removed 4 bases from V and 8 bases from J; junction bases left unmatched: 5. The germline CDR1 and CDR2 sequences are SGHRS and YFSETQ. This CDR3 has 14 amino acids. The CDR3 here is CASSPGLAGETQYF. The DNA of the CDR3 is TGCGCCAGCAGCCCTGGACTAGCGGGAGAAACCCAGTACTTC.